A single TCR beta chain is shown here with its context. This same CDR3 is encoded by further DNA sequences in the sample. This sample is part of a study of blood T cell repertoires in COVID-19. About the research overall: Researchers got acute and convalescent COVID-19 samples from the United States, Italy and Spain. Sources were T cells, B-cell-depleted T cells, or PBMCs; the material itself was cDNA or gDNA.

All enrollees were about 18 to 89 years old and from 24 US areas. Among Cohort 3 donors, those recovered had two negative PCRs, clearance, or symptom resolution. Profiled with immunoSEQ multiplex PCR; TCRdb holds only in-frame clones, not every one. The data show about 250,000 clones, around 89% seen once. Sequences were obtained from PBMCs or T cells enriched from blood (not recorded which). This receptor was taken from a woman in her 50s who had recovered from COVID-19.

The CDR3 bases are TGTGCCAGCAGTTACAGGGGAAATCAGCCCCAGCATTTT. Its protein is CASSYRGNQPQHF. The rearrangement links TRBV6-2 or TRBV6-3 to TRBJ1-5; weak D call: TRBD1 (5 bases). V was clipped by 2 bases and J by 4 bases, with 6 bases between them. Germline assignment: CDR1 MNHEY and CDR2 SVGEGT. The CDR3 runs to 13 residues.